This entry lists 9 T cell receptor beta chains sequenced from one sample in a study of blood T cells in healthy people across ages. PCR was performed a second time for roughly 7 to 12 cycles using a sample-barcoded 5' primer and a J-beta primer mix. TCRdb reprocessed the 5' RACE reads with MiXCR, giving one entry per CDR3 protein. The sample comprises about 800,000 distinct CDR3 sequences, 25% of which are singletons, and 3% to 4% rests with the top ten. These data were also filed under a second study, of T cells of mothers and their children.

Input material: blood. Receptors were obtained from a boy aged 10-17 years in good health.

This chain uses TRBV15 with TRBJ2-5, with D perhaps TRBD1 (5 bases). The J call may be mistaken, given a closer DNA end match to TRBJ2-7. This CDR3 has 17 residues. Germline assignment: CDR1 LNHNV and CDR2 YYDKDF (reference sequence). In DNA, the CDR3 is TGTGCCACCAGCAGAGACCGGCCAGGGCAAAAGACCTACGAGCAGTACTTC. Its protein product is CATSRDRPGQKTYEQYF.

The J gene is TRBJ2-4, the V gene TRBV7-2, with D possibly TRBD2 on 6 matching bases. In germline, CDR1 is SGHTA, CDR2 FQGNSA. Trimming stripped 5 bases from V and 8 bases from J, with 10 bases between. This CDR3 has 12 residues. The CDR3 spells CASSPREDIQYF. The CDR3 DNA sequence: TGTGCCAGCAGCCCCAGGGAGGACATTCAGTACTTC. Using reference TRBV7-2 and TRBJ2-4 for the parts outside the CDR3, the full variable domain is GAGVSQSPSNKVTEKGKDVELRCDPISGHTALYWYRQSLGQGLEFLIYFQGNSAPDKSGLPSDRFSAERTGGSVSTLTIQRTQQEDSAVYLCASSPREDIQYFGAGTRLSVL.

The chain combines TRBV29-1 with TRBJ2-5, with D perhaps being TRBD1 or TRBD2 (5 bases each). This CDR3 is 13 amino acids long. Trimming cost V 8 bases and J 3 bases, with 16 bases left between them. Germline V lookup: CDR1 SQVTM, CDR2 ANQGSEA. CDR3 sequence reads: CSSLLAGKETQYF. The CDR3 region has the DNA TGCAGCTCCCTCCTAGCAGGGAAAGAGACCCAGTACTTC.

This clonotype has only a few counts. V usage is TRBV19 and J usage is TRBJ2-7; 8 positions agree with TRBD1. The trim removed 3 bases at V and 6 bases at J, leaving 4 bases unmatched. This CDR3 is 13 amino acids long. The germline gives CDR1 LNHDA, CDR2 SQIVND (reference sequence). Written as DNA, the CDR3 is TGTGCCAGTAGTATGTGGACAGGGTCCGAGCAGTACTTC. Amino acid sequence: CASSMWTGSEQYF.

This clonotype was recorded a few times. This chain connects TRBV10-2 to TRBJ2-4; 9 nucleotides align to TRBD1. V gave up 4 bases and J gave up 6 bases; unmatched junction bases: 1. The CDR3 is 13 amino acids. The germline CDR1 and CDR2 sequences are WSHSY and SAAADI. Here the CDR3 DNA reads TGCGCCAGCAGTGTGACAGGGGGAAACATTCAGTACTTC. Encoded protein: CASSVTGGNIQYF.

A few counts support this clonotype. Sequence at one end of the junction differs from germline and may be a read error. The J gene is TRBJ2-1, the V gene TRBV3-1, with TRBD2 as a possible D gene (6 bases). Germline lookup yields CDR1 LGHDT and CDR2 YNNKEL (reference sequence). CDR3 length: 13 amino acids. For the CDR3, the DNA is TGTGCCAGCAGCCAAGATTTTGTGGGCGGGGCGCTCTTC. Translated, it gives CASSQDFVGGALF.

There are a few counts of this clonotype. The chain joins TRBV7-2 to TRBJ2-4; D may be TRBD1 or TRBD2 (5 bases each). This CDR3 region has 13 residues. Trimming shortened V by 4 bases and J by 15 bases, and 19 bases separated the two germline ends. Germline V gene data show CDR1 as SGHTA and CDR2 as FQGNSA. The CDR3 loop reads CASSSHGTWTPYF. The CDR3 bases are TGTGCCAGCAGCTCCCACGGGACGTGGACCCCGTACTTC.

The sample holds a few counts of this clonotype. The chain recombines TRBV29-1 with TRBJ1-1, with D perhaps matching TRBD1 (5 bases). The CDR3 is made up of 12 amino acids. CDR1 and CDR2 (germline): SQVTM, ANQGSEA. V gave up 7 bases and J gave up 6 bases, with 15 bases separating them. The DNA of the CDR3 is TGCAGCGCAACCGGGACGGCCGCTGAAGCTTTCTTT. This codes for CSATGTAAEAFF. The full variable domain, with the rest looked up from reference TRBV29-1 and TRBJ1-1, is SAVISQKPSRDICQRGTSLTIQCQVDSQVTMMFWYRQQPGQSLTLIATANQGSEATYESGFVIDKFPISRPNLTFSTLTVSNMSPEDSSIYLCSATGTAAEAFFGQGTRLTVV.

This chain connects TRBV6-6 to TRBJ2-3, with D perhaps being TRBD1 or TRBD2 (5 bases each). This CDR3 is built from 15 residues. Trimming left V 5 bases short and J 2 bases short, with 14 bases between. The germline V gene encodes CDR1 MNHNY and CDR2 SVGAGI (reference sequence). The CDR3 protein is CASSGFNGATDTQYF. CDR3 nucleotides: TGTGCCAGCAGTGGGTTTAACGGGGCCACAGATACGCAGTATTTT.